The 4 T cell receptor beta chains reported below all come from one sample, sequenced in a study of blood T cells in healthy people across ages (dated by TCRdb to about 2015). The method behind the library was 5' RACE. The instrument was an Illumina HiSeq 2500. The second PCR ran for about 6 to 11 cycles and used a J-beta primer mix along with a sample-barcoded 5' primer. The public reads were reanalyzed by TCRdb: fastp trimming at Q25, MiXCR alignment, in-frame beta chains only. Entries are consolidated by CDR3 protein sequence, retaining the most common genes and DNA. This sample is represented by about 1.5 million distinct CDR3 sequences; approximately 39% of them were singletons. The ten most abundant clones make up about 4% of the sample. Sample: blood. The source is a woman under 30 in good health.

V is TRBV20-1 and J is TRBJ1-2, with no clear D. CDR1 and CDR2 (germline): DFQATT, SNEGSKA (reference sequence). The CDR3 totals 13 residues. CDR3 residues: CSPYGREDLGYTF. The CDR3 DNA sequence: TGCAGCCCTTACGGGCGGGAAGATCTAGGCTACACCTTC.

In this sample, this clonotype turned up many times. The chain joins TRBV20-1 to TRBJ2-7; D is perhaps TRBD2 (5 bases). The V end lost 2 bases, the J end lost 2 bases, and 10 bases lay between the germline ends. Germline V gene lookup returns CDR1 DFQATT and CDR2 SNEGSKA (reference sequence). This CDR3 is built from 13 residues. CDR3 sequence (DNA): TGCAGTGCTAGACGCAGCGGAACCTACGAGCAGTACTTC. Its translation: CSARRSGTYEQYF.

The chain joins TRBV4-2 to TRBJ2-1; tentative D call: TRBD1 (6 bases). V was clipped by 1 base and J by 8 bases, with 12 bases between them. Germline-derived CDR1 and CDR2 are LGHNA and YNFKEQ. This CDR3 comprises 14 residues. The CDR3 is CASSQGIQGYEQFF. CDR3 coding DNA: TGTGCCAGCAGCCAAGGAATACAGGGTTATGAGCAGTTCTTC.

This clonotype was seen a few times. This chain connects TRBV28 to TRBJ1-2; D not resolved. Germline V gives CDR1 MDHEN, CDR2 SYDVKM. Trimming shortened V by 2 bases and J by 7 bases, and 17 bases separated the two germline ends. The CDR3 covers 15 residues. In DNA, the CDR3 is TGTGCCAGCAGTTTACAAGCCGTGGATCTATCTGGCTACACCTTC. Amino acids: CASSLQAVDLSGYTF.